The rows below give T cell receptor beta chains drawn from one sample of a study of PD-1 blockade in classical Hodgkin lymphoma. This table comes from immunoSEQ multiplex PCR, and its TCRdb copy is limited to in-frame clones, with some not included. This sample carries about 30,000 clones, about 89% of them seen once, and the ten largest clones take about 3.8%. What was sequenced was peripheral blood mononuclear cells (PBMCs). The receptors originated from a human donor with classical Hodgkin lymphoma. CDR3s include the opening cysteine and the closing phenylalanine or tryptophan. A D gene is named only where the DNA matches it firmly. A row's size may be missing; if present it is once, few, many or a size class.

clone size	V gene	D gene	J gene	CDR3 protein	CDR3 DNA
-	TRBV4-1	-	TRBJ1-6	CASSLAWSRPSSYNSPLHF	TGCGCCAGCAGCCTTGCTTGGTCGAGACCTAGCTCCTATAATTCACCCCTCCACTTT
-	TRBV30	-	TRBJ2-3	CAWSAGTTDTQYF	TGTGCCTGGTCCGCCGGGACTACAGATACGCAGTATTTT
-	TRBV18	TRBD1	TRBJ2-1	CASSQGTGNYNEQFF	TGTGCCAGCTCCCAGGGGACAGGAAATTACAATGAGCAGTTCTTC
once	TRBV10-3	-	TRBJ2-7	CAISPEGGTYEQYF	TGTGCCATCAGCCCGGAGGGCGGGACCTACGAGCAGTACTTC
-	TRBV5-6	-	TRBJ1-1	CASSSEGQAFF	TGTGCCAGCAGCTCTGAAGGCCAAGCTTTCTTT
once	TRBV7-2	-	TRBJ2-5	CASSLDRFGGYQETQYF	TGTGCCAGCAGCTTAGATCGTTTTGGGGGGTACCAAGAGACCCAGTACTTC
-	TRBV6-1	-	TRBJ1-1	CASRGSGAGTEAFF	TGTGCCAGCAGGGGATCAGGGGCGGGAACTGAAGCTTTCTTT
-	TRBV7-9	TRBD2	TRBJ2-5	CASSRLDSGGHF	TGTGCCAGCAGCAGGCTTGATAGCGGGGGGCACTTC
-	TRBV6-1	-	TRBJ1-5	CASSELGGNQPQHF	TGTGCCAGCAGTGAATTGGGGGGCAATCAGCCCCAGCATTTT
once	TRBV10-3	TRBD1	TRBJ1-4	CAISDHPQGAGEKLFF	TGTGCCATCAGTGACCATCCACAGGGGGCCGGTGAAAAACTGTTTTTT
-	TRBV7-5	-	TRBJ2-7	CARSNRDRSSYEQYF	TGTGCCAGAAGCAACCGGGACCGAAGCTCCTACGAGCAGTACTTC
once	TRBV7-3	TRBD1	TRBJ2-1	CASSLIRGPDEQFF	TGTGCCAGCAGCTTAATCAGGGGGCCTGATGAGCAGTTCTTC
-	TRBV5-1	-	TRBJ1-2	CASSLAGDYGYTF	TGCGCCAGCAGCTTGGCCGGAGACTATGGCTACACCTTC